This TCR beta chain originates from a study of identical twins. TCRdb passed the 5' RACE reads through MiXCR, listing each CDR3 protein once. The repertoire consists of some 250,000 distinct CDR3 sequences, with about 13% occurring once and the leading ten covering roughly 4%. The CDR3 has 14 residues. Deletions cut 3 bases from V and 5 bases from J, with 14 bases between. Per the germline V gene, CDR1 is MDHEN and CDR2 is SYDVKM. The same data also contributed to another study, on yellow fever vaccine responses in identical twins.

The sequenced sample was memory (CD45RO+) T cells sorted from blood. The chain uses TRBV28 and TRBJ2-7; D may match TRBD1 or TRBD2 (5 bases each). This receptor was identified in a woman between 18 and 29 years old in good health. The CDR3: CASSFNAGTNEQYF. DNA of the CDR3: TGTGCCAGCAGTTTCAACGCAGGGACGAACGAGCAGTACTTC.